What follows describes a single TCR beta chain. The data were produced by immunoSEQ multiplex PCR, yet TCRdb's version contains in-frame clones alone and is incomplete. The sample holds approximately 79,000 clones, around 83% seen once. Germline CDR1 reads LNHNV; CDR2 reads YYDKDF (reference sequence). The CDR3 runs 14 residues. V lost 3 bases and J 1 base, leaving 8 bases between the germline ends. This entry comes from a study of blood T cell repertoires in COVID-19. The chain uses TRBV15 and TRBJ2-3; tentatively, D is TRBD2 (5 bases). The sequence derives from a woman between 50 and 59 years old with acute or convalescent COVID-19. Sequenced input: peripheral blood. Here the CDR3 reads CATSREARTDTQYF. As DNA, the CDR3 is TGTGCCACCAGCAGGGAGGCGCGCACAGATACGCAGTATTTT.